The text below deals with one T cell receptor (beta chain). Its antigen remains unidentified. This record comes from a study of CD8+ T cells in alopecia areata. Study observations and caveats: Scalp sample sequencing also detects resident alphabeta T cells of normal skin. Clonality exceeded that of normal scalp in lesional scalp, most notably in alopecia totalis/universalis.

Sequencing relied on a cDNA template that was reverse transcribed from extracted RNA. The table came from immunoSEQ multiplex PCR; TCRdb's copy has only in-frame clones and leaves some out. The repertoire has 65,000 to 95,000 clones, roughly half of them found once; the top ten carry 5.5% to 6.5%. The sample consisted of NKG2D-high CD8+ T cells sorted from blood. This clonotype was obtained from a human donor with alopecia areata.

CDR3 nucleotide sequence: TGTGCCAGCAGCTTCGGCAGGGGGCCCTACGAGCAGTACTTC. This sequence encodes CASSFGRGPYEQYF. V gene TRBV5-6 combines with J gene TRBJ2-7, with 8 positions matching TRBD1. The germline V gene encodes CDR1 SGHDT and CDR2 YYEEEE. V shed 2 bases, J shed 2 bases, and the junction held 3 bases outside the gene matches. This CDR3 spans 14 amino acids.